The sequence of this T cell receptor (beta chain) was determined in a study of blood T cell repertoires in COVID-19. Overall study context: COVID-19 samples collected from the United States, Italy and Spain covered acute and convalescent phases. T cells, B-cell-depleted T cells, or PBMCs provided the cDNA or gDNA that served as material.

Produced via immunoSEQ multiplex PCR; TCRdb's table is partial and in-frame only. Here the sample spans approximately 380,000 clones, about 88% being singletons. Residents of 24 US areas, aged about 18 to 95 years, made up the participants. Each recovered donor of Cohort 3 presented with two negative PCRs, clearance, or symptom resolution. The germline V and J ends were trimmed by 4 bases and 1 base, with 7 bases remaining between them. Germline V gives CDR1 MNHEY, CDR2 SVGAGI. This CDR3 region has 13 residues. The J gene is TRBJ1-1, the V gene TRBV6-5; the D is unclear. Sequenced material: PBMCs or T cells enriched from blood (not recorded which). The sequence was obtained from a woman under 30 who had recovered from COVID-19. This CDR3 reads CASSWRGNTEAFF. The CDR3 DNA reads as TGTGCCAGCAGTTGGAGAGGGAACACTGAAGCTTTCTTT.